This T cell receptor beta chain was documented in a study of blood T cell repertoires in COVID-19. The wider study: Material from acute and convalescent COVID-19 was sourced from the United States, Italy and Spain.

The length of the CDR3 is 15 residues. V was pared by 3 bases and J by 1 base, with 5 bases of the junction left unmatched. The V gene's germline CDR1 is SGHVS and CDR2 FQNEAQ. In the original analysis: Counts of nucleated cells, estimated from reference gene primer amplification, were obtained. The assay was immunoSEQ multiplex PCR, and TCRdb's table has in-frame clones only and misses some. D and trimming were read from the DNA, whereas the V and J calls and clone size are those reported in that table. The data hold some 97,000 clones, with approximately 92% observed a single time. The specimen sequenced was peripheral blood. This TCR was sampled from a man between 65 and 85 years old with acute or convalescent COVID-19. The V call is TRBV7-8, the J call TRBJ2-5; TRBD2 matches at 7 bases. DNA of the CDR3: TGTGCCAGCAGCTTCGGGGGGTTCCCCCAAGAGACCCAGTACTTC. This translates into CASSFGGFPQETQYF.